This TCR beta chain was retrieved from a study of blood T cells in healthy people across ages. The CDR3 consists of 13 residues. Germline V lookup: CDR1 SGDLS, CDR2 YYNGEE. The V end was cut by 0 bases, the J end by 11 bases, with 11 bases between. This clonotype was found a few times. Together with a sample-barcoded 5' primer, a J-beta primer mix was included in a second PCR lasting roughly 6 to 12 cycles. In TCRdb, the 5' RACE reads were re-called with MiXCR into one record per CDR3 protein. The sample yields about 720,000 distinct CDR3 sequences, over 20% seen once. The TCR comes from a man between 65 and 85 years old in good health. What was sequenced was blood. This chain links TRBV9 with TRBJ2-2; D ambiguous. The CDR3: CASSVVWRDELFF. The CDR3 DNA follows: TGTGCCAGCAGCGTAGTTTGGAGAGACGAGCTGTTTTTT.